This TCR beta chain derives from a study of T cells in Graves' hyperthyroidism and ophthalmopathy (dated by TCRdb to the late 2010s). Notes on the research overall: Peripheral blood samples were taken at the time of initial diagnosis, prior to any treatment. Prospective prediction of ophthalmopathy was tested in an independent validation cohort of approximately 18 hyperthyroidism patients and 17 patients who later progressed to ophthalmopathy. After sampling, hyperthyroidism patients received methimazole starting at 30 mg daily, and ophthalmopathy patients received high-dose intravenous methylprednisolone. The paper reports TCR Vbeta CDR3 sequencing of some 140 peripheral blood samples: over 40 ophthalmopathy, under 80 hyperthyroidism and approximately 17 progressor patients. To identify TCR V-J signatures that set the groups apart, the researchers used a discovery cohort of 100 patients, made up of roughly 40 with Graves' ophthalmopathy and some 55 with stable Graves' hyperthyroidism. The approximately 98 discovery patients were randomly divided into training and test sets at a 7:3 ratio. In more than 5 Graves' hyperthyroidism patients, the study also compared T-cell repertoires from thyroid tissue with T-cell repertoires from blood.

Ophthalmopathy patients had moderately to severely active disease, Clinical Activity Score of at least 3, NOSPECS grade of at least 4, and duration under 3 months. Exclusion was applied to patients with uncontrolled infections, other autoimmune diseases, pregnancy or lactation. Diagnoses were based on clinical symptoms, serum thyroxine and TRAb, thyroid ultrasound and orbital computed tomography. PBMCs were isolated from about 9.2 ml of fresh peripheral blood by Ficoll-Paque density gradient centrifugation. Total RNA was extracted with Trizol reagent, and quality was checked on an Agilent 2100 Bioanalyzer. Its CDR3 holds 15 amino acids, cysteine through phenylalanine. Only CDR3 DNA is held: 45 bases, read in frame from base 1. Sequences MNHNS (CDR1) and SASEGT (CDR2) are obtained from the germline V gene. V is clipped by 6 bases and J by 0 bases, and the sequence between their germline boundaries is 11 bases long.

On this clonotype itself: What antigen it recognizes has not been identified. Base-call qualities are not available, and no considerably larger clone is one nucleotide away.

The TCR beta CDR3 regions were amplified from RNA transcripts. A first-round RT-PCR of the TCR CDR3 used the HTBI primer set with the Qiagen OneStep RT-PCR kit. The libraries were constructed in a second round of multiplex PCR and then size-selected and purified. Sequencing of the libraries was done on an Illumina HiSeq2000 using paired-end 100 bp reads. Processing in the source paper ran as follows. SOAPnuke was used to process the raw data, with reads discarded if the reads contained adapters or uncalled bases, had a mean Phred below 15, or lacked an exact constant-primer or identifier match. COPE v1.2.5 was used to merge the high-quality paired reads, and each unique nucleotide sequence was defined as a clonotype. Clonotypes were aligned to IMGT TRBV, TRBD and TRBJ reference segments using MiTCR v1.1. Only V-J combinations with frequency above 0.0001, covering about 99% of repertoires, were analysed. The TCS score was defined as the ratio of F50 (clonal expansion) to E x V (chaos), calculated using BLOSUM62-based TCRdist between CDR3 peptides within each V-J. Welch's t-statistics and random forest reduced 500 to 650 V-J features to about 12, which were used in a naive Bayes classifier (R e1071). TCRdb applied fastp at Q25 and MiXCR to the public reads, then kept only in-frame beta chains. Rows merge per CDR3 protein into single entries with the most common DNA and genes. The V and J calls were determined by TCRdb, not by the authors. In this sample the table shows about 370,000 distinct CDR3 sequences, roughly 15% of which occur a single time. The biggest ten clones account for roughly a fifth of the sample.

On the study overall, not on this receptor specifically: Most expanded thyroid clonotypes (frequency above 0.001) were also found in blood, which suggests that blood repertoires may mirror thyroid immune responses. A 13 V-J signature model separated ophthalmopathy from stable hyperthyroidism, with nearly 90% sensitivity and 81.08% specificity in cross-validation and 80%/75% in testing. In validation, progression to ophthalmopathy was predicted by the model with 70% to 71% sensitivity and roughly 72% specificity, a median of around 6.5 months before onset. Sample size was not statistically predetermined, and blinding of investigators to group allocation was not performed.

This TCR was sampled from a woman between 55 and 75 years old with Graves' ophthalmopathy. Sequenced: blood. Recombination connected TRBV6-1 to TRBJ1-4; the D segment could be TRBD1, given 5 matching bases. The CDR3 reads CASRRPGATNEKLFF. The DNA sequence is TGTGCCAGCAGGAGACCGGGGGCAACTAATGAAAAACTGTTTTTT.